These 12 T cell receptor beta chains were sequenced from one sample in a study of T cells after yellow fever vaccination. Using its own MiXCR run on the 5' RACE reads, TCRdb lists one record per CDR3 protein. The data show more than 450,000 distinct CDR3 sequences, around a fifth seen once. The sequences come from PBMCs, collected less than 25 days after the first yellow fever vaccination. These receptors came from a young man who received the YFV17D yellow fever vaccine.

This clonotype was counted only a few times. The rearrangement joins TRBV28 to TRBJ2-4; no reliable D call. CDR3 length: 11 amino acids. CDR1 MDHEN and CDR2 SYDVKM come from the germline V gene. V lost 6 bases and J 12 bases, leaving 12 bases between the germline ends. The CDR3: CASSFQVTQYF. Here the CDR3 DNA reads TGTGCCAGCAGCTTCCAAGTCACTCAGTACTTC. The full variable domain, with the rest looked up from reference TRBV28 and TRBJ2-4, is DVKVTQSSRYLVKRTGEKVFLECVQDMDHENMFWYRQDPGLGLRLIYFSYDVKMKEKGDIPEGYSVSREKKERFSLILESASTNQTSMYLCASSFQVTQYFGAGTRLSVL.

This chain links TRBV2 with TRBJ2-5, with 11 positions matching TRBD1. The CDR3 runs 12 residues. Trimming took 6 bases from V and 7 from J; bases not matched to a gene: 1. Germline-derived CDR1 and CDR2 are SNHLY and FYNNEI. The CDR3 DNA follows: TGTGCCAGCAGCGGGACAGGGGGGACCCAGTACTTC. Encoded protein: CASSGTGGTQYF.

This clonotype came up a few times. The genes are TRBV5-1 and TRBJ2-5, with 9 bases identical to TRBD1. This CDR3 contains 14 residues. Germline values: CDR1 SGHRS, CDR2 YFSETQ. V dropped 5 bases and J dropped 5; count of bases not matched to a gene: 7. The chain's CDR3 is CASRPQGARETQYF. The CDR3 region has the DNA TGCGCCAGCAGACCACAGGGGGCAAGGGAGACCCAGTACTTC. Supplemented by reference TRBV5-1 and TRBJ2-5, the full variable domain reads KAGVTQTPRYLIKTRGQQVTLSCSPISGHRSVSWYQQTPGQGLQFLFEYFSETQRNKGNFPGRFSGRQFSNSRSEMNVSTLELGDSALYLCASRPQGARETQYFGPGTRLLVL.

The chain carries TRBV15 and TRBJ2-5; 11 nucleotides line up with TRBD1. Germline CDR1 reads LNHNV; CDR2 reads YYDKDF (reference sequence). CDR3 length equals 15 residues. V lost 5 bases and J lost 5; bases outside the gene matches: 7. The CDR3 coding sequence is TGTGCCACCAGCGGAGGACAGGGGGCTGTCGAGACCCAGTACTTC. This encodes CATSGGQGAVETQYF.

For the CDR3, the DNA is TGTGCCAGCAGCTTGCGGTGGGAGGGGACCCCCTACGAGCAGTACGTC. The encoded protein is CASSLRWEGTPYEQYV. The chain employs TRBV5-5 and TRBJ2-7, with 7 bases fitting TRBD2. The CDR3 extends over 16 amino acids. The V segment lost 1 base and the J segment 2 bases; nucleotides outside the gene matches: 9. Germline V gene data show CDR1 as SGHKS and CDR2 as YYEKEE (reference sequence).

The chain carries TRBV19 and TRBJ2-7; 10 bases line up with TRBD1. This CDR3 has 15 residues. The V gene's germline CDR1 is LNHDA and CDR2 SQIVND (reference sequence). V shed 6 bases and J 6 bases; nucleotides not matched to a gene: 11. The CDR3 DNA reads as TGTGCCAGTAGACTGTCTCGGGACAGGGGATCCGAGCAGTACTTC. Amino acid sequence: CASRLSRDRGSEQYF.

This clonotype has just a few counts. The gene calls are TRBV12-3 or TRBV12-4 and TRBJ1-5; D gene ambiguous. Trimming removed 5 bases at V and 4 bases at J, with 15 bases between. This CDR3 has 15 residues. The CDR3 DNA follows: TGTGCCAGCAGTATTACCAGACGGGTTAATCAGCCCCAGCATTTT. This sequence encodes CASSITRRVNQPQHF.

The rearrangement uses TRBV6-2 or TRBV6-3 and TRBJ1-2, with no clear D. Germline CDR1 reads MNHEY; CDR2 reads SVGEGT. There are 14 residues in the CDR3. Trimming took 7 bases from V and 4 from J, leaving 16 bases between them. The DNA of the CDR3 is TGTGCCAGCACTAGACTCGTATCAGGCTATGGCTACACCTTC. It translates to CASTRLVSGYGYTF.

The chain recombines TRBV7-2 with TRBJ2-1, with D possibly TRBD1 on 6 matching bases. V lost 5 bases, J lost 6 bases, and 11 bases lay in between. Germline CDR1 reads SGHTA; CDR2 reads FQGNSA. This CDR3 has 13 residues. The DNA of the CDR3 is TGTGCCAGCAGCCTGGGACAATCCAATGAGCAGTTCTTC. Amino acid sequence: CASSLGQSNEQFF.

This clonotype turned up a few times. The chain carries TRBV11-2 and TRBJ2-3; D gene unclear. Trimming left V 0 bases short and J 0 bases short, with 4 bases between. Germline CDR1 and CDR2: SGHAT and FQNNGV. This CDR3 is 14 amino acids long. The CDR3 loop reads CASSLDSSTDTQYF. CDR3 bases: TGTGCCAGCAGCTTAGATTCGAGCACAGATACGCAGTATTTT.

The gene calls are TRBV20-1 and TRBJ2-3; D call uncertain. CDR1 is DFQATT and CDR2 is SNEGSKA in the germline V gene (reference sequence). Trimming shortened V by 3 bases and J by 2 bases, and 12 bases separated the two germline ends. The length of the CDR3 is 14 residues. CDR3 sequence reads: CSASGAVITDTQYF. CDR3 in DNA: TGCAGTGCTAGCGGTGCCGTTATCACAGATACGCAGTATTTT.

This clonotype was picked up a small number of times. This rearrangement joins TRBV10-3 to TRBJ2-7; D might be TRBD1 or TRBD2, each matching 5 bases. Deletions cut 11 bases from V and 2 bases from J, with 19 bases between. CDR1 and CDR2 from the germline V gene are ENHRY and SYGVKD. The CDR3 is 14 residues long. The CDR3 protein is CALSPSRDPYEQYF. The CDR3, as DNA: TGTGCCCTCTCCCCCAGCCGGGACCCCTACGAGCAGTACTTC.